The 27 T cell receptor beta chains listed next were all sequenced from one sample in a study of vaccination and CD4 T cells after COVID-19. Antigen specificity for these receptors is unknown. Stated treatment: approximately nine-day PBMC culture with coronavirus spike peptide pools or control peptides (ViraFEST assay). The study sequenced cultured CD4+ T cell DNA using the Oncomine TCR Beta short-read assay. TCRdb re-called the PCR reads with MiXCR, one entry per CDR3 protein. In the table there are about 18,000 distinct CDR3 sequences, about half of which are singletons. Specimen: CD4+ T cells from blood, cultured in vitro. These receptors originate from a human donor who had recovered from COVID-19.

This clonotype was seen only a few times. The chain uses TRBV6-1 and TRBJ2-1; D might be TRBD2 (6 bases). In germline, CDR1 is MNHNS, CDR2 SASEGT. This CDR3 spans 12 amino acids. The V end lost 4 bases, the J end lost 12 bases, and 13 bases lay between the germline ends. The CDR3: CASSGPGTRQFF. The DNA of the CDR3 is TGTGCCAGCAGTGGGCCCGGGACTCGGCAGTTCTTC.

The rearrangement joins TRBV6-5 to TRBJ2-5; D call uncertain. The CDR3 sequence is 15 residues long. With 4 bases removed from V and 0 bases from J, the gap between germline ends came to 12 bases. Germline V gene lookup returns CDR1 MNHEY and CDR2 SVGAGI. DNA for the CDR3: TGTGCCAGCAGTTCCTTGGACCAGTACCAAGAGACCCAGTACTTC. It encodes CASSSLDQYQETQYF.

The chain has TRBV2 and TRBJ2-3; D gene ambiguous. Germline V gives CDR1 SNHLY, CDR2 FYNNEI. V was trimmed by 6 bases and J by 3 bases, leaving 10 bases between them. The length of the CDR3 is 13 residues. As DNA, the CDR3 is TGTGCCAGCAGCCCCCCTTTTACAGATACGCAGTATTTT. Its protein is CASSPPFTDTQYF.

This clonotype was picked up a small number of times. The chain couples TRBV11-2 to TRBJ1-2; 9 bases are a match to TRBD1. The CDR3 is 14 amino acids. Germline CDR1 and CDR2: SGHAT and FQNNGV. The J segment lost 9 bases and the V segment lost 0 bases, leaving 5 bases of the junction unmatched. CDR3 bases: TGTGCCAGCAGCTTAGACCCAGGACAGGGGAGCTACACCTTC. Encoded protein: CASSLDPGQGSYTF. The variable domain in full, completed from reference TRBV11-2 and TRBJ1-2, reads EAGVAQSPRYKIIEKRQSVAFWCNPISGHATLYWYQQILGQGPKLLIQFQNNGVVDDSQLPKDRFSAERLKGVDSTLKIQPAKLEDSAVYLCASSLDPGQGSYTFGSGTRLTVV.

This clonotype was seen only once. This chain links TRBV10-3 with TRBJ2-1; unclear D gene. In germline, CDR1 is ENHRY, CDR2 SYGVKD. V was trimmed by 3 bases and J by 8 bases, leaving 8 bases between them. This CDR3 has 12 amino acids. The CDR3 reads CAISEGEHEQFF. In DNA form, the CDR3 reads TGTGCCATCAGTGAAGGAGAACATGAGCAGTTCTTC.

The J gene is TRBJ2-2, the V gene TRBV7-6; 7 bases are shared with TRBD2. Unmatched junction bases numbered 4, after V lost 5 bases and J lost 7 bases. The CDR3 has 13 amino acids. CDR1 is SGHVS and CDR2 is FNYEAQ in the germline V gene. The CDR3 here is CASSPRTSGELFF. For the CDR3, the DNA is TGTGCCAGCAGCCCTAGGACTAGCGGGGAGCTGTTTTTT.

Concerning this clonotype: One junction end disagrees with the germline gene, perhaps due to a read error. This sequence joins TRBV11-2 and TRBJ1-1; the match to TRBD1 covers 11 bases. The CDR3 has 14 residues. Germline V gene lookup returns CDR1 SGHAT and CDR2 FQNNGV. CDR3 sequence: CANSWDRGGTEAFF. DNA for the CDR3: TGTGCCAACAGCTGGGACAGGGGGGGCACTGAAGCTTTCTTT.

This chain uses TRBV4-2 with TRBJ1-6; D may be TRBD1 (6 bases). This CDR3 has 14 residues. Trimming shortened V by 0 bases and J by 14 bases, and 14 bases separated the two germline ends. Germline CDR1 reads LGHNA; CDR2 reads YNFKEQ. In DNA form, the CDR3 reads TGTGCCAGCAGCCAAGAGCGAGCGAGGGGGACCCTCCACTTT. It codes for CASSQERARGTLHF.

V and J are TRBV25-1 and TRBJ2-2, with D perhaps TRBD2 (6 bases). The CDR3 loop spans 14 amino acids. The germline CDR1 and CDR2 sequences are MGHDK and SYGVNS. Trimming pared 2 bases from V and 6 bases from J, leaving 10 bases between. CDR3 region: CASSEHGGAGELFF. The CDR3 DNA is TGTGCCAGCAGTGAACACGGGGGAGCCGGGGAGCTGTTTTTT.

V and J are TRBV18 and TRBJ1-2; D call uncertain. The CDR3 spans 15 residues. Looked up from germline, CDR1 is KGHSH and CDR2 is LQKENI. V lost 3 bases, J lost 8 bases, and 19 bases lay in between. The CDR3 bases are TGTGCCAGCTCACCCCGTTTAAGTGACCCTGAGGGCTACACCTTC. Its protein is CASSPRLSDPEGYTF.

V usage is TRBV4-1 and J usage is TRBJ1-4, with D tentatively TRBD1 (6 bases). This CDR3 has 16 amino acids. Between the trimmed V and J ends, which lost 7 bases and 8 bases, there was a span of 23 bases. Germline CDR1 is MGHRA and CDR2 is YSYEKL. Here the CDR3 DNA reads TGCGCCAGCAAAGGGGGACCCCCAGACCTCGGGGAAAAACTGTTTTTT. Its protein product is CASKGGPPDLGEKLFF.

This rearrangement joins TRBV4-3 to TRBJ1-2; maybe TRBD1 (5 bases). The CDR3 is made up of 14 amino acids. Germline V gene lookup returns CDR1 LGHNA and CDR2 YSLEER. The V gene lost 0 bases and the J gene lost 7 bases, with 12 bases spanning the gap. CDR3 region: CASSQDRQGRGYTF. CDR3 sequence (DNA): TGCGCCAGCAGCCAAGATCGGCAGGGCCGTGGCTACACCTTC.

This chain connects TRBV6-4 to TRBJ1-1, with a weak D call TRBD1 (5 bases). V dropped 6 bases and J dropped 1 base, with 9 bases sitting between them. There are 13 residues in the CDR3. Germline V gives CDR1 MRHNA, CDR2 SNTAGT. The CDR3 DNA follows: TGTGCCAGCAGACAAGACAGGAACACTGAAGCTTTCTTT. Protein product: CASRQDRNTEAFF.

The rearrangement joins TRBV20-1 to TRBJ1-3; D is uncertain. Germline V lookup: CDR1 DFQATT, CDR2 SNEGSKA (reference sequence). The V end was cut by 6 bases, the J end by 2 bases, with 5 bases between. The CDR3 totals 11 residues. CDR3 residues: CSATPGNTIYF. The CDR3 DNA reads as TGCAGTGCCACTCCTGGAAACACCATATATTTT.

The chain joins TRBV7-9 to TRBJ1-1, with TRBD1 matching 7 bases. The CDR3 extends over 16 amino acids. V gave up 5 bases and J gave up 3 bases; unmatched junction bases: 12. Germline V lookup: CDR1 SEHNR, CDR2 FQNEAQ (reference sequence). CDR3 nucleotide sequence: TGTGCCAGCAGCCCAAGAAGGGGGCGAGTGGACACTGAAGCTTTCTTT. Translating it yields CASSPRRGRVDTEAFF.

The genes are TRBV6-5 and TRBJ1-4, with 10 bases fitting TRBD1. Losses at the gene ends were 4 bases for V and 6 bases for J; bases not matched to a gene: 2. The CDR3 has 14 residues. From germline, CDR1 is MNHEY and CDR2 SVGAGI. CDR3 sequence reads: CASSSGQGYEKLFF. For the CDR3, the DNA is TGTGCCAGCAGTTCGGGACAGGGGTATGAAAAACTGTTTTTT.

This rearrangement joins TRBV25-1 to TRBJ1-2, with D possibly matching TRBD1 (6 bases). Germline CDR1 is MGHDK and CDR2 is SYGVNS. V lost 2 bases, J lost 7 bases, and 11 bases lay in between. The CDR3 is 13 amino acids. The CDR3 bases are TGTGCCAGCAGTGAAAGACAGGCCTTTGGCTACACCTTC. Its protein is CASSERQAFGYTF.

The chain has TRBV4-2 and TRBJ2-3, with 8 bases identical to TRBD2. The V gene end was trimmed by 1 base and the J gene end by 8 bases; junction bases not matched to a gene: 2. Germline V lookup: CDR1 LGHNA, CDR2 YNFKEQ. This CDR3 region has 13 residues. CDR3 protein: CASSQALAGTQYF. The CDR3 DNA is TGTGCCAGCAGCCAAGCCCTAGCGGGTACGCAGTATTTT.

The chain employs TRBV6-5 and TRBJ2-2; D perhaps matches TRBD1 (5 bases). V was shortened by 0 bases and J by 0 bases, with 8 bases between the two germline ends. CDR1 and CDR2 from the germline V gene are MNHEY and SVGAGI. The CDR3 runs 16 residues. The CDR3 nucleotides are TGTGCCAGCAGTTACTCGGCAGGGTCGAACACCGGGGAGCTGTTTTTT. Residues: CASSYSAGSNTGELFF.

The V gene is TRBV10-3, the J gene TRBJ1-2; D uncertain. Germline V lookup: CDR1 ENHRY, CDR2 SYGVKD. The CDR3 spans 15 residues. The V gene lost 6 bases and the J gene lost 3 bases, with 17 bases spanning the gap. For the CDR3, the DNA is TGTGCCATCAGGTTATCGACGGAGACGGACTATGGCTACACCTTC. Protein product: CAIRLSTETDYGYTF.

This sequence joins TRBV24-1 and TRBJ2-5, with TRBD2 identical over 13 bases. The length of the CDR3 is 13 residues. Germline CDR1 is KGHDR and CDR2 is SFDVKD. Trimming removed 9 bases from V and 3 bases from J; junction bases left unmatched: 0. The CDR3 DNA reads TGTGCCACCGGACTAGCGGGAGAAGAGACCCAGTACTTC. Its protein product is CATGLAGEETQYF.

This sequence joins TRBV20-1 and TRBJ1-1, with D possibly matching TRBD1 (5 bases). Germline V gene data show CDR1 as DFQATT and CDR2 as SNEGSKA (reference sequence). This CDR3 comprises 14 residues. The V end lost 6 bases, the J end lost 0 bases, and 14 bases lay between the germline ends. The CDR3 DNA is TGCAGTGCGCGGAAACAGGTGATGAACACTGAAGCTTTCTTT. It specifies CSARKQVMNTEAFF.

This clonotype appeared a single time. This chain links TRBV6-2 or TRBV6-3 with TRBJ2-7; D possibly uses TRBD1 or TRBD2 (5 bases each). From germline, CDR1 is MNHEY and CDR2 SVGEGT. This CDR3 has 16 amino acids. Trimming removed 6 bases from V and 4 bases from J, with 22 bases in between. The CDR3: CASRTVRDLVGYEQYF. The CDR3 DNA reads TGTGCCAGCAGAACCGTCCGGGACCTAGTCGGATACGAGCAGTACTTC.

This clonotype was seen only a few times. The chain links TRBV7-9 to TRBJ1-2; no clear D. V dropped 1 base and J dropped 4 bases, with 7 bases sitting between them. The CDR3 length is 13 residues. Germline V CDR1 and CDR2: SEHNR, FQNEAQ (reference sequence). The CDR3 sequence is CASSLEVSYGYTF. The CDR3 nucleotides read TGTGCCAGCAGCTTAGAGGTCTCCTATGGCTACACCTTC.

The CDR3, as DNA: TGTGCCAGCAGTTTGCAGGTTCGGGGCGCGGATACGCAGTATTTT. Protein product: CASSLQVRGADTQYF. This rearrangement joins TRBV12-3 or TRBV12-4 to TRBJ2-3; either TRBD1 or TRBD2 may supply D (5 bases each). Trimming shortened V by 3 bases and J by 6 bases, and 16 bases separated the two germline ends. CDR3 length equals 15 residues.

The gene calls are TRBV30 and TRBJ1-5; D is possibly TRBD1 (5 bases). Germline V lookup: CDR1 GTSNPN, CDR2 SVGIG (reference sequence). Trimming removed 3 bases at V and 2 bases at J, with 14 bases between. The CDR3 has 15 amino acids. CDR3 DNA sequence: TGTGCCTGGAGCATTCTCCGGGGGGGCAATCAGCCCCAGCATTTT. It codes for CAWSILRGGNQPQHF.

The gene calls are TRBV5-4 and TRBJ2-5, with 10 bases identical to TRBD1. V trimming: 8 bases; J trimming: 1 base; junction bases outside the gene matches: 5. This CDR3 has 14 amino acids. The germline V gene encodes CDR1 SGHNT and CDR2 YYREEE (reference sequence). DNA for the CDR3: TGTGCCAGTAGACAGGGGGCCGTCCAAGAGACCCAGTACTTC. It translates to CASRQGAVQETQYF.